The T cell receptor (beta chain) described here comes from a study of blood T cell repertoires in COVID-19. On the study more broadly: Whether acute or convalescent, the COVID-19 samples came from the United States, Italy and Spain. Sources were T cells, B-cell-depleted T cells, or PBMCs; the material itself was cDNA or gDNA.

Per the study methods: Nucleated cell number was recorded as an estimate derived from reference gene primer amplification. Some clones are missing from TCRdb's copy, which holds only in-frame ones; the method was immunoSEQ multiplex PCR. V, J and clone size are taken as reported in that table, and D and trimming were inferred from the DNA itself. The sample records tens of thousands of clones, 90% being singletons. The receptor was derived from a woman between 50 and 59 years old in a cohort sampled during active COVID-19. Sequencing was carried out using peripheral blood.

The CDR3 sequence is CATSAGGYTQYF. The CDR3 DNA sequence: TGTGCCACCAGTGCGGGAGGTTATACGCAGTATTTT. The J gene is TRBJ2-3, the V gene TRBV24-1; 7 nucleotides align to TRBD2. Germline CDR1 reads KGHDR; CDR2 reads SFDVKD. The CDR3 has 12 amino acids. Unmatched junction bases numbered 2, after V lost 5 bases and J lost 7 bases.